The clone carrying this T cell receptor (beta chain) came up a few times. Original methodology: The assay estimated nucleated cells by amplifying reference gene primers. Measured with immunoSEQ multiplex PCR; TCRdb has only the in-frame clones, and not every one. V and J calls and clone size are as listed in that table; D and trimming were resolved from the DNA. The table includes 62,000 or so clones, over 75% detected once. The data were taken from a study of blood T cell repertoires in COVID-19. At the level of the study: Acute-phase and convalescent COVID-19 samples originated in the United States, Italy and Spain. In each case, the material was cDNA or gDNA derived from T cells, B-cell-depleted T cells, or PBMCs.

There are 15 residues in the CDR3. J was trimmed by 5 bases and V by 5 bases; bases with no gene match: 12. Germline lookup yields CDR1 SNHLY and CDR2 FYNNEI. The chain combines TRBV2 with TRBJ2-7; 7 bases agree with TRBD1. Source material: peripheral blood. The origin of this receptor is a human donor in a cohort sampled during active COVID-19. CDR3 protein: CASSLLPRQGHEQYF. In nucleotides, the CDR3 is TGTGCCAGCAGTTTACTCCCGCGACAGGGCCACGAGCAGTACTTC.